Detailed here is one T cell receptor (beta chain). In germline, CDR1 is SEHNR, CDR2 FQNEAQ (reference sequence). This CDR3 is 14 amino acids long. Germline trimming cut 5 bases from V and 5 bases from J; bases unmatched to any gene: 7. The table came from immunoSEQ multiplex PCR; TCRdb's copy has only in-frame clones and leaves some out. The top ten hold about 2.9% of the sample, which has about 140,000 clones, 80% to 90% seen once. This sample was taken from a study of blood T cell repertoires in COVID-19. Across the study: PBMCs, B-cell-depleted T cells, or T cells were the source of the cDNA or gDNA that made up the material.

This TCR was recovered from a man between 60 and 75 years old with active or convalescent COVID-19. Source material: peripheral blood. The genes are TRBV7-9 and TRBJ1-1; 8 bases agree with TRBD1. The CDR3 DNA reads as TGTGCCAGCAGCATCTACGGGACAGGAACTGAAGCTTTCTTT. Residues: CASSIYGTGTEAFF.